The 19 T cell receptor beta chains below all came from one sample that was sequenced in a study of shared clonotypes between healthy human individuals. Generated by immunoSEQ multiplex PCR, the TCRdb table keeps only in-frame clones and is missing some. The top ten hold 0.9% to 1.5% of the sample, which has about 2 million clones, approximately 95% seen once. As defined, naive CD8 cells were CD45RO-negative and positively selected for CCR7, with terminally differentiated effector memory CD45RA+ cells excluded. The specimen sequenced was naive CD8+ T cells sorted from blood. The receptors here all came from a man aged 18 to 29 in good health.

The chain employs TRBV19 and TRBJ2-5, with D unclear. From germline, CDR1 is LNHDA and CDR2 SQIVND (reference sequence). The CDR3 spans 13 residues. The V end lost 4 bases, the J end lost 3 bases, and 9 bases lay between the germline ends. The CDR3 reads CASSTIQEETQYF. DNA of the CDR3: TGTGCCAGTAGTACAATCCAGGAAGAGACCCAGTACTTC.

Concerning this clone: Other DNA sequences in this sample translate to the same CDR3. The CDR3 bases are TGCGCCAGCAGCCCAGGGGGAAGCTCCTACGAGCAGTACTTC. Encoded protein: CASSPGGSSYEQYF. The chain uses TRBV5-1 and TRBJ2-7; the match to TRBD1 covers 7 bases. The germline V gene has CDR1 SGHRS and CDR2 YFSETQ. The CDR3 loop spans 14 amino acids. Trimming took 4 bases from V and 0 from J; bases not matched to a gene: 4.

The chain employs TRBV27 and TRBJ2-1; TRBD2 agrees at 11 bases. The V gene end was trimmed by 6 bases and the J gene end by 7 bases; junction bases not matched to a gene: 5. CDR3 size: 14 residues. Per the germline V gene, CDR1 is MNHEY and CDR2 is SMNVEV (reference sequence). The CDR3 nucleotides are TGTGCCAGCAGCGGGACTAGCGGAGGGAATGAGCAGTTCTTC. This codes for CASSGTSGGNEQFF.

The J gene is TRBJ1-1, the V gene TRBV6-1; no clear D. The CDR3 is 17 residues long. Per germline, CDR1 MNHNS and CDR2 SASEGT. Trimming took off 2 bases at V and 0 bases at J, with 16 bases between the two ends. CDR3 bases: TGTGCCAGCAGTGAATCTTATTCCGGTAGAATGAACACTGAAGCTTTCTTT. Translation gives CASSESYSGRMNTEAFF.

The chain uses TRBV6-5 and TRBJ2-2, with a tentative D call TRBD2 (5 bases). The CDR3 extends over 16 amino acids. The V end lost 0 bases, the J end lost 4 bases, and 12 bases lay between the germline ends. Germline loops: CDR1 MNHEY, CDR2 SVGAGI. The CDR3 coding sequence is TGTGCCAGCAGTTACTCCCCTAGCACGAGCACCGGGGAGCTGTTTTTT. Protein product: CASSYSPSTSTGELFF.

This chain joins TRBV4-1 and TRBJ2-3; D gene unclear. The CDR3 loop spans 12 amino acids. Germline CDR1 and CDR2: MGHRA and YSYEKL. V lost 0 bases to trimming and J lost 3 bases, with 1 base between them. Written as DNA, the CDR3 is TGCGCCAGCAGCCAAGATACAGATACGCAGTATTTT. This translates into CASSQDTDTQYF.

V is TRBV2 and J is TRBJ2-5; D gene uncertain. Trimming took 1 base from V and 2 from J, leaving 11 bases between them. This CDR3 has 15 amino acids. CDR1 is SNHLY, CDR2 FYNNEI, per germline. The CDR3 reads CASSEGVSLQETQYF. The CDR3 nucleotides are TGTGCCAGCAGTGAAGGGGTCAGTTTACAAGAGACCCAGTACTTC. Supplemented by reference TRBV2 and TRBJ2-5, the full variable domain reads EPEVTQTPSHQVTQMGQEVILRCVPISNHLYFYWYRQILGQKVEFLVSFYNNEISEKSEIFDDQFSVERPDGSNFTLKIRSTKLEDSAMYFCASSEGVSLQETQYFGPGTRLLVL.

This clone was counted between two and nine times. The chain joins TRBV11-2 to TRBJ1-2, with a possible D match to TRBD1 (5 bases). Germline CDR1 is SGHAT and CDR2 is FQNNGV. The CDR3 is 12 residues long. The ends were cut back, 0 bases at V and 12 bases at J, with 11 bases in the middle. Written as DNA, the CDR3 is TGTGCCAGCAGCTTAGACAGGGAGTCACACACCTTC. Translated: CASSLDRESHTF. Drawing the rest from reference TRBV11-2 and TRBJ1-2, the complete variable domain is EAGVAQSPRYKIIEKRQSVAFWCNPISGHATLYWYQQILGQGPKLLIQFQNNGVVDDSQLPKDRFSAERLKGVDSTLKIQPAKLEDSAVYLCASSLDRESHTFGSGTRLTVV.

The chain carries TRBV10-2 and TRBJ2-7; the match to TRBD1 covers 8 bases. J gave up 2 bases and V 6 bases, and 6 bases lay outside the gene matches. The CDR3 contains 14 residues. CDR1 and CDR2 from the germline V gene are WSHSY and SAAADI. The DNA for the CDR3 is TGCGCCAGCAGCACGGGACAGGTAACCTACGAGCAGTACTTC. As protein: CASSTGQVTYEQYF.

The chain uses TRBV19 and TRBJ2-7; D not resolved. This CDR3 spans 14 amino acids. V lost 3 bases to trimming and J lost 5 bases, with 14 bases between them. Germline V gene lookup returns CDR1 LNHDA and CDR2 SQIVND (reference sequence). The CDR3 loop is CASSIGFLGHEQYF. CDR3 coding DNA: TGTGCCAGTAGTATCGGGTTTTTGGGTCACGAGCAGTACTTC.

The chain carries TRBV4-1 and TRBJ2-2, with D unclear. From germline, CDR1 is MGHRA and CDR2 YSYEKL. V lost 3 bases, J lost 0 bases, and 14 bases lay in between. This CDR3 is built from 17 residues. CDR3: CASSHPGGLPNTGELFF. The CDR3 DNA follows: TGCGCCAGCAGCCATCCGGGTGGGCTCCCGAACACCGGGGAGCTGTTTTTT.

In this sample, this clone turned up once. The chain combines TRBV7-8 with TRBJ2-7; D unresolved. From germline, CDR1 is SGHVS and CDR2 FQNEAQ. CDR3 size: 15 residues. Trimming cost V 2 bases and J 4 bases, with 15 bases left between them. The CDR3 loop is CASSLMRNPLYEQYF. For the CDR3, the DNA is TGTGCCAGCAGCTTAATGAGGAACCCTTTATACGAGCAGTACTTC.

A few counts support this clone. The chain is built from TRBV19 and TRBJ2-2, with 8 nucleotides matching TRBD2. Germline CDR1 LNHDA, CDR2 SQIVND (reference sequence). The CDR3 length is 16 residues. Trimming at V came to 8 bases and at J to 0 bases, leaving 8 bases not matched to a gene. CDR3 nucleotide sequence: TGTGCCAGTTCATTGATTAGCGGGGCGAACACCGGGGAGCTGTTTTTT. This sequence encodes CASSLISGANTGELFF.

CDR3 coding DNA: TGTGCCAGTAGTATAGACCCCTCGGACGGGGAAGCCTACGAGCAGTACTTC. Its translation is CASSIDPSDGEAYEQYF. The gene calls are TRBV19 and TRBJ2-7; possibly TRBD2 for D (5 bases). The CDR3 is made up of 17 amino acids. Germline V CDR1 and CDR2: LNHDA, SQIVND (reference sequence). V shed 0 bases and J shed 2 bases, with 17 bases lying between them.

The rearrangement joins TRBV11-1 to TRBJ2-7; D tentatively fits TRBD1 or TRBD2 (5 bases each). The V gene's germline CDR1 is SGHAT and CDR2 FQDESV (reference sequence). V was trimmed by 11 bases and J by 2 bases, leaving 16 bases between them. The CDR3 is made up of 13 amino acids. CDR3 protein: CAQVGERTYEQYF. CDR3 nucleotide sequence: TGTGCCCAAGTGGGGGAAAGGACCTACGAGCAGTACTTC.

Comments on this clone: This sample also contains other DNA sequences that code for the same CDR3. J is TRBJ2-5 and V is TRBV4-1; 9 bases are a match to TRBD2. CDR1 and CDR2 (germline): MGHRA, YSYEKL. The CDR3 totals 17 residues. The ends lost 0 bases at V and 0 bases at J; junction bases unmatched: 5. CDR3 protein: CASSQDLTSGYQETQYF. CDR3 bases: TGCGCCAGCAGCCAAGATCTGACTAGCGGTTACCAAGAGACCCAGTACTTC.

The CDR3 nucleotides are TGTGCCAGCAGTTACTCGCCTAGCGGGATGGGGACCCAGTACTTC. Its translation: CASSYSPSGMGTQYF. V is TRBV6-5 and J is TRBJ2-5; 9 nucleotides align to TRBD2. V lost 0 bases to trimming and J lost 7 bases; unmatched junction nucleotides: 6. Germline V gives CDR1 MNHEY, CDR2 SVGAGI. The CDR3 is 15 amino acids.

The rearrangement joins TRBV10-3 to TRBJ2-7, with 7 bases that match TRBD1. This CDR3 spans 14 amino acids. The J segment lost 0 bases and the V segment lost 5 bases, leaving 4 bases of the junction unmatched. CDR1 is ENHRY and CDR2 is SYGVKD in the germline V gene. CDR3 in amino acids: CAISRGTDSYEQYF. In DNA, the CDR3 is TGTGCCATCAGTAGGGGGACAGACTCCTACGAGCAGTACTTC.

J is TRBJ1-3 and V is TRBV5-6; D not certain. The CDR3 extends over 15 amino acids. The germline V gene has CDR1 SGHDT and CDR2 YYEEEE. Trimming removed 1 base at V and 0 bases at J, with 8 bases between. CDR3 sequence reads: CASSLFYLSGNTIYF. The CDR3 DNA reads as TGTGCCAGCAGCTTGTTTTACCTCTCTGGAAACACCATATATTTT. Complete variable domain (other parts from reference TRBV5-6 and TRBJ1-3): DAGVTQSPTHLIKTRGQQVTLRCSPKSGHDTVSWYQQALGQGPQFIFQYYEEEERQRGNFPDRFSGHQFPNYSSELNVNALLLGDSALYLCASSLFYLSGNTIYFGEGSWLTVV.